Below are 27 T cell receptor beta chains sequenced from a single sample in a study of T cell changes during pregnancy in multiple sclerosis. Measured with immunoSEQ multiplex PCR; TCRdb has only the in-frame clones, and not every one. The profile covers approximately 85,000 clones, with around 93% appearing a single time and about 2.5% taken by the ten largest. The specimen was peripheral blood, collected in the third trimester of pregnancy. These receptors were taken from a female donor with multiple sclerosis, enrolled in a pregnancy study.

The chain couples TRBV19 to TRBJ2-1, with TRBD2 matching over 10 bases. The V segment lost 3 bases and the J segment 0 bases; nucleotides outside the gene matches: 2. The germline CDR1 and CDR2 sequences are LNHDA and SQIVND (reference sequence). The CDR3 has 16 residues. CDR3 coding DNA: TGTGCCAGTAGTATCTGGACTAGCGGCTCCTACAATGAGCAGTTCTTC. It codes for CASSIWTSGSYNEQFF.

The chain links TRBV27 to TRBJ2-3; maybe TRBD2 (6 bases). V dropped 2 bases and J dropped 1 base, with 7 bases sitting between them. Germline CDR1 MNHEY, CDR2 SMNVEV (reference sequence). The CDR3 is 14 amino acids. In DNA form, the CDR3 reads TGTGCCAGCAGTTTAGGGACTGGCACAGATACGCAGTATTTT. Translating it yields CASSLGTGTDTQYF.

This clone was found once. The rearrangement joins TRBV18 to TRBJ1-2; 7 bases are a match to TRBD1. The length of the CDR3 is 14 residues. The V gene end was trimmed by 3 bases and the J gene end by 8 bases; junction bases not matched to a gene: 9. The germline gives CDR1 KGHSH, CDR2 LQKENI. CDR3 DNA: TGTGCCAGCTCACCGGACAGGCCCCTTGAGGGCTACACCTTC. This sequence encodes CASSPDRPLEGYTF.

The chain is built from TRBV19 and TRBJ1-2; 10 nucleotides match TRBD1. Germline assignment: CDR1 LNHDA and CDR2 SQIVND (reference sequence). J was trimmed by 5 bases and V by 7 bases; bases with no gene match: 7. The CDR3 runs 14 residues. This chain's CDR3 is CASISGQGQYGYTF. DNA for the CDR3: TGTGCCAGTATTTCGGGACAGGGGCAGTATGGCTACACCTTC.

V usage is TRBV13 and J usage is TRBJ2-3, with TRBD2 matching 8 bases. The junction had 14 bases not matched to a gene; V was cut back by 4 bases and J by 8 bases. Germline-derived CDR1 and CDR2 are PRHDT and FYEKMQ (reference sequence). CDR3 size: 16 residues. The CDR3 sequence: CASSSAPGGAIGTQYF. CDR3 in DNA: TGTGCCAGCAGCTCGGCCCCCGGGGGGGCAATTGGTACGCAGTATTTT.

With respect to this clone: Relative to the germline gene, one junction end is altered; a read error may explain this. The chain carries TRBV7-7 and TRBJ2-1; 9 nucleotides align to TRBD1. This CDR3 region has 15 residues. Germline CDR1 reads SSHAT; CDR2 reads FNYEAQ (reference sequence). The chain's CDR3 is CASSPGTGYGNEQFF. The CDR3 DNA reads as TGTGCTAGCAGCCCGGGGACAGGGTACGGGAATGAGCAGTTCTTC.

The CDR3 loop reads CASSSRAGLAKNIQYF. The CDR3 DNA reads TGTGCCAGCAGCTCTAGAGCGGGCCTGGCCAAAAACATTCAGTACTTC. The chain joins TRBV7-8 to TRBJ2-4, with TRBD2 as a possible D gene (6 bases). Looked up from germline, CDR1 is SGHVS and CDR2 is FQNEAQ. The CDR3 sequence is 16 residues long. V gave up 4 bases and J gave up 1 base, with 14 bases separating them.

The gene calls are TRBV19 and TRBJ1-1; D may be TRBD1 (6 bases). This CDR3 is built from 10 residues. V was shortened by 5 bases and J by 8 bases, with 6 bases between the two germline ends. Per germline, CDR1 LNHDA and CDR2 SQIVND (reference sequence). DNA for the CDR3: TGTGCCAGTAGTCAGGGGGAAGCTTTCTTT. Encoded protein: CASSQGEAFF. The whole variable domain, filled in from reference TRBV19 and TRBJ1-1, reads DGGITQSPKYLFRKEGQNVTLSCEQNLNHDAMYWYRQDPGQGLRLIYYSQIVNDFQKGDIAEGYSVSREKKESFPLTVTSAQKNPTAFYLCASSQGEAFFGQGTRLTVV.

This clone is a singleton in its sample. The J gene is TRBJ1-2, the V gene TRBV7-6, with TRBD1 as a possible D gene (5 bases). In germline, CDR1 is SGHVS, CDR2 FNYEAQ. V lost 2 bases, J lost 8 bases, and 9 bases lay in between. The CDR3 spans 12 residues. The CDR3 DNA reads as TGTGCCAGCAGCTTATCAGGGAACGGCTACACCTTC. Translation gives CASSLSGNGYTF.

This sequence joins TRBV25-1 and TRBJ2-5; tentatively, D is TRBD1 (6 bases). With 7 bases removed from V and 2 bases from J, the gap between germline ends came to 17 bases. From germline, CDR1 is MGHDK and CDR2 SYGVNS. CDR3 length: 15 residues. CDR3 sequence: CASKLQGWPQETQYF. The DNA for the CDR3 is TGTGCCAGCAAATTACAGGGTTGGCCACAAGAGACCCAGTACTTC.

The V call is TRBV6-6, the J call TRBJ1-5, with TRBD1 identical over 8 bases. The junction had 12 bases not matched to a gene; V was cut back by 2 bases and J by 9 bases. Germline CDR1 and CDR2: MNHNY and SVGAGI (reference sequence). This CDR3 region has 16 residues. The CDR3 DNA reads TGTGCCAGCAGTTACCCTCGGGACAGGTCTCCTAGGCCCCAGCATTTT. The encoded protein is CASSYPRDRSPRPQHF.

The chain carries TRBV7-9 and TRBJ1-1, with 9 bases aligning to TRBD1. The V gene's germline CDR1 is SEHNR and CDR2 FQNEAQ (reference sequence). The CDR3 runs to 15 residues. With V trimmed by 1 base and J by 4 bases, 4 bases remained unmatched. CDR3 coding DNA: TGTGCCAGCAGCTTAGGGACAGGGGCGGCCACTGAAGCTTTCTTT. Translation: CASSLGTGAATEAFF. Filled out from reference TRBV7-9 and TRBJ1-1, the complete variable domain reads DTGVSQNPRHKITKRGQNVTFRCDPISEHNRLYWYRQTLGQGPEFLTYFQNEAQLEKSRLLSDRFSAERPKGSFSTLEIQRTEQGDSAMYLCASSLGTGAATEAFFGQGTRLTVV.

This clone was seen only once. The chain is built from TRBV9 and TRBJ2-5; 7 nucleotides line up with TRBD1. Germline trimming cut 0 bases from V and 2 bases from J; bases unmatched to any gene: 4. Germline loops: CDR1 SGDLS, CDR2 YYNGEE. The CDR3 has 15 residues. The CDR3 DNA reads TGTGCCAGCAGCGTAGCCGGGACAGAACAAGAGACCCAGTACTTC. Amino acids: CASSVAGTEQETQYF. Full variable domain (rest looked up from reference TRBV9 and TRBJ2-5): DSGVTQTPKHLITATGQRVTLRCSPRSGDLSVYWYQQSLDQGLQFLIQYYNGEERAKGNILERFSAQQFPDLHSELNLSSLELGDSALYFCASSVAGTEQETQYFGPGTRLLVL.

The chain recombines TRBV12-5 with TRBJ2-1; D uncertain. Germline V CDR1 and CDR2: LGHNT, FRNRAP. V gave up 3 bases and J gave up 9 bases, with 6 bases separating them. The CDR3 totals 11 residues. The CDR3 sequence is CASGFSSEQFF. In DNA form, the CDR3 reads TGTGCTAGTGGTTTTTCTTCTGAGCAGTTCTTC.

V usage is TRBV30 and J usage is TRBJ1-6, with D possibly matching TRBD1 (6 bases). V shed 5 bases and J shed 6 bases, with 8 bases lying between them. From germline, CDR1 is GTSNPN and CDR2 SVGIG (reference sequence). The CDR3 totals 12 residues. CDR3 bases: TGTGCCTGGGGACAGACTAATTCACCCCTCCACTTT. Translated: CAWGQTNSPLHF.

V gene TRBV2 combines with J gene TRBJ2-1; perhaps TRBD1 as D (5 bases). The CDR3 is made up of 16 amino acids. Trimming cost V 4 bases and J 0 bases, with 13 bases left between them. Per the germline V gene, CDR1 is SNHLY and CDR2 is FYNNEI. DNA of the CDR3: TGTGCCAGCAGTGGGTGGGGCGAGAGCTCCTACAATGAGCAGTTCTTC. Encoded protein: CASSGWGESSYNEQFF. Full variable domain (rest looked up from reference TRBV2 and TRBJ2-1): EPEVTQTPSHQVTQMGQEVILRCVPISNHLYFYWYRQILGQKVEFLVSFYNNEISEKSEIFDDQFSVERPDGSNFTLKIRSTKLEDSAMYFCASSGWGESSYNEQFFGPGTRLTVL.

This rearrangement joins TRBV9 to TRBJ1-1, with 7 nucleotides matching TRBD1. Trimming took 1 base from V and 5 from J; bases not matched to a gene: 5. This CDR3 has 14 amino acids. Germline V lookup: CDR1 SGDLS, CDR2 YYNGEE. The CDR3 DNA reads as TGTGCCAGCAGCGTAAACGCAGGGGGGACTGAAGCTTTCTTT. Protein: CASSVNAGGTEAFF.

This clone is a singleton in its sample. The chain couples TRBV15 to TRBJ1-6; D not certain. CDR3 size: 18 residues. V lost 2 bases and J 0 bases, leaving 14 bases between the germline ends. CDR1 is LNHNV and CDR2 is YYDKDF in the germline V gene (reference sequence). DNA for the CDR3: TGTGCCACCAGCAGAAAAAAAATTGAGAGCTCCTATAATTCACCCCTCCACTTT. This codes for CATSRKKIESSYNSPLHF.

This chain connects TRBV14 to TRBJ2-5, with 13 bases identical to TRBD2. CDR1 and CDR2 from the germline V gene are SGHDN and FVKESK. The CDR3 extends over 16 amino acids. The V gene end was trimmed by 4 bases and the J gene end by 2 bases; junction bases not matched to a gene: 4. The CDR3 coding sequence is TGTGCCAGCAGCCCCCTGGGACTAGCGGGGCAAGAGACCCAGTACTTC. It yields the protein CASSPLGLAGQETQYF.

The chain joins TRBV27 to TRBJ2-7; 9 bases fit TRBD2. The CDR3 contains 14 residues. V trimming: 4 bases; J trimming: 2 bases; junction bases outside the gene matches: 3. Germline V lookup: CDR1 MNHEY, CDR2 SMNVEV (reference sequence). The chain's CDR3 is CASSSLAGAYEQYF. The CDR3 DNA follows: TGTGCCAGCAGTTCATTAGCGGGGGCCTACGAGCAGTACTTC.

With regard to this clone: The junction does not match germline at one end; this may be a read error. DNA of the CDR3: TGTGCTAGCAGCTTGGGGACACAGGACAATGAGCAGTTCTTC. Translation: CASSLGTQDNEQFF. The chain carries TRBV7-7 and TRBJ2-1; maybe TRBD1 (6 bases). This CDR3 comprises 14 residues. Germline V CDR1 and CDR2: SSHAT, FNYEAQ (reference sequence).

The chain links TRBV27 to TRBJ1-2; perhaps TRBD1 as D (5 bases). V gave up 2 bases and J gave up 2 bases, with 9 bases separating them. The CDR3 spans 14 residues. The germline V gene has CDR1 MNHEY and CDR2 SMNVEV (reference sequence). The CDR3 is CASSLSRQNYGYTF. The CDR3 bases are TGTGCCAGCAGTTTAAGTAGACAGAACTATGGCTACACCTTC.

The V call is TRBV6-6, the J call TRBJ1-1; D not certain. The CDR3 extends over 12 amino acids. V lost 6 bases to trimming and J lost 8 bases, with 13 bases between them. Per the germline V gene, CDR1 is MNHNY and CDR2 is SVGAGI (reference sequence). The CDR3 DNA reads TGTGCCAGCAGCACCTTAGCCCGGGAAGCTTTCTTT. The encoded protein is CASSTLAREAFF.

The chain couples TRBV27 to TRBJ1-4; no firm D call. Germline V gene data show CDR1 as MNHEY and CDR2 as SMNVEV (reference sequence). V lost 1 base, J lost 0 bases, and 6 bases lay in between. This CDR3 region has 15 residues. As DNA, the CDR3 is TGTGCCAGCAGTTTATTTGGAGCAACTAATGAAAAACTGTTTTTT. This sequence encodes CASSLFGATNEKLFF.

This chain joins TRBV9 and TRBJ2-3, with 9 bases identical to TRBD1. Trimming at V came to 1 base and at J to 3 bases, leaving 6 bases not matched to a gene. This CDR3 region has 16 residues. Germline CDR1 is SGDLS and CDR2 is YYNGEE. CDR3 nucleotide sequence: TGTGCCAGCAGCGTATACGACAGGGGGATAACAGATACGCAGTATTTT. This codes for CASSVYDRGITDTQYF.

This chain uses TRBV5-1 with TRBJ2-3; D unclear. Trimming left V 0 bases short and J 6 bases short, with 11 bases between. Germline CDR1 and CDR2: SGHRS and YFSETQ. This CDR3 spans 14 amino acids. CDR3 sequence reads: CASSLVGDADTQYF. In DNA form, the CDR3 reads TGCGCCAGCAGCTTGGTCGGTGATGCGGATACGCAGTATTTT. The variable domain in full, with the rest retrieved from reference TRBV5-1 and TRBJ2-3, is KAGVTQTPRYLIKTRGQQVTLSCSPISGHRSVSWYQQTPGQGLQFLFEYFSETQRNKGNFPGRFSGRQFSNSRSEMNVSTLELGDSALYLCASSLVGDADTQYFGPGTRLTVL.

V gene TRBV9 combines with J gene TRBJ2-1; tentative D call: TRBD1 (5 bases). The germline V gene encodes CDR1 SGDLS and CDR2 YYNGEE. The CDR3 loop spans 15 amino acids. Deletions cut 0 bases from V and 0 bases from J, with 7 bases between. CDR3 DNA sequence: TGTGCCAGCAGCGTAGAGGGGAACTCCTACAATGAGCAGTTCTTC. Translated: CASSVEGNSYNEQFF.